Below, 3 T cell receptor beta chains from the same sample are listed, as sequenced in a study of cytomegalovirus exposure and HLA in healthy donors. The repertoire was sequenced with immunoSEQ multiplex PCR; TCRdb's copy has only in-frame clones and lacks some. The table has around 250,000 clones, around 91% seen once. The sample taken for sequencing was PBMCs. All receptors come from a young woman in good health and CMV-seronegative.

The chain couples TRBV4-2 to TRBJ2-7, with TRBD2 identical over 11 bases. This CDR3 contains 15 residues. J lost 2 bases, V lost 0 bases, and 0 bases had no gene match. Germline-derived CDR1 and CDR2 are LGHNA and YNFKEQ. The CDR3 here is CASSQETSGAYEQYF. In DNA, the CDR3 is TGTGCCAGCAGCCAAGAGACTAGCGGGGCCTACGAGCAGTACTTC.

V is TRBV4-3 and J is TRBJ2-5; 11 bases fit TRBD2. V trimming: 3 bases; J trimming: 2 bases; junction bases outside the gene matches: 2. The germline V gene has CDR1 LGHNA and CDR2 YSLEER. This CDR3 comprises 15 residues. The CDR3 DNA follows: TGCGCCAGCAGCCAGCGACTAGCGGGACAAGAGACCCAGTACTTC. Encoded protein: CASSQRLAGQETQYF.

The chain uses TRBV10-3 and TRBJ2-1; TRBD2 aligns across 12 bases. CDR1 ENHRY and CDR2 SYGVKD come from the germline V gene. Trimming at V came to 6 bases and at J to 7 bases, leaving 7 bases not matched to a gene. CDR3 length: 15 amino acids. The CDR3 sequence is CAIRRTSGNYNEQFF. The CDR3 bases are TGTGCCATCAGGAGGACTAGCGGGAATTATAATGAGCAGTTCTTC.